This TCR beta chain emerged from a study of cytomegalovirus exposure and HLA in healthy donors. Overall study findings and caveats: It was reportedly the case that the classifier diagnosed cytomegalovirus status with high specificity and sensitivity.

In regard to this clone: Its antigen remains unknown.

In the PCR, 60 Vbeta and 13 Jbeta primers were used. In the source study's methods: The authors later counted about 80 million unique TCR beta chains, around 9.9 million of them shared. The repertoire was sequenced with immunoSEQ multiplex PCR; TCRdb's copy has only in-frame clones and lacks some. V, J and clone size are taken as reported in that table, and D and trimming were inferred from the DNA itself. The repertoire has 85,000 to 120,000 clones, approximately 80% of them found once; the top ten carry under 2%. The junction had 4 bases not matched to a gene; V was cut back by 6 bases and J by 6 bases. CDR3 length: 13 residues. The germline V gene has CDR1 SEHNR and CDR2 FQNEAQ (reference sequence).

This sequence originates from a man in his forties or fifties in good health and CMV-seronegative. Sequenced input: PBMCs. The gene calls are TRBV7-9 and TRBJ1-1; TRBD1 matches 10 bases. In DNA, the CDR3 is TGTGCCAGCAGTCCGGACAGGGGGGCTGAAGCTTTCTTT. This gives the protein CASSPDRGAEAFF. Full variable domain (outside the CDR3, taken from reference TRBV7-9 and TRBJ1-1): DTGVSQNPRHKITKRGQNVTFRCDPISEHNRLYWYRQTLGQGPEFLTYFQNEAQLEKSRLLSDRFSAERPKGSFSTLEIQRTEQGDSAMYLCASSPDRGAEAFFGQGTRLTVV.